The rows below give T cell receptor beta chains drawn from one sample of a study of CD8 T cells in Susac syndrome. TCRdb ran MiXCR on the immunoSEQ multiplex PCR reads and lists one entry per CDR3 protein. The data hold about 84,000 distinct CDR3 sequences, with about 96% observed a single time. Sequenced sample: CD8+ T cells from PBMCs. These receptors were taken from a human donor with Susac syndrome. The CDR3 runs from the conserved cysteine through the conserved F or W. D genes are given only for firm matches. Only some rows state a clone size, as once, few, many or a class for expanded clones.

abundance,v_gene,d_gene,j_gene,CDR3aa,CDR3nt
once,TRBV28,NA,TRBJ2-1,CASSLTLASYNEQFF,TGTGCCAGCAGCCTTACCCTCGCCTCCTACAATGAGCAGTTCTTC
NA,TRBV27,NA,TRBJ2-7,CASSFNGGNYEQYF,TGTGCCAGCAGTTTCAACGGGGGAAATTACGAGCAGTACTTC
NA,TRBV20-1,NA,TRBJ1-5,CSVSPGISNQPQHF,TGCAGTGTCAGTCCCGGCATTAGCAATCAGCCCCAGCATTTT
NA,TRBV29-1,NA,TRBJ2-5,CSVGKRQETQYF,TGCAGCGTTGGAAAGCGCCAAGAGACCCAGTACTTC
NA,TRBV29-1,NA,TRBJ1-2,CSVDYYGYTF,TGCAGCGTTGACTACTATGGCTACACCTTC
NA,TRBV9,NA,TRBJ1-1,CASSVGGGMNTEAFF,TGTGCCAGCAGCGTCGGGGGTGGGATGAACACTGAAGCTTTCTTT
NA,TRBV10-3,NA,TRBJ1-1,CAISESLGTEAFF,TGTGCCATCAGTGAGTCGCTGGGAACTGAAGCTTTCTTT
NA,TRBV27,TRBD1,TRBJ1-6,CASSPGQGVSGNSPLHF,TGTGCCAGCAGTCCGGGACAGGGGGTTAGTGGTAATTCACCCCTCCACTTT
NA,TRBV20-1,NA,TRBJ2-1,CSATVVSGDEQFF,TGCAGTGCTACCGTGGTCAGCGGCGATGAGCAGTTCTTC
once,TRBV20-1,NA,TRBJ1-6,CSASGFPGGSYNSPLHF,TGCAGTGCTTCAGGGTTCCCGGGGGGATCCTATAATTCACCCCTCCACTTT
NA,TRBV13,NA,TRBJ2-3,CASSVATGSPDTQYF,TGTGCCAGCAGCGTCGCCACAGGGTCCCCAGATACGCAGTATTTT
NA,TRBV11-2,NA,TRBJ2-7,CASSLGHGVRSYEQYF,TGTGCCAGCAGCTTAGGTCACGGAGTCAGATCCTACGAGCAGTACTTC
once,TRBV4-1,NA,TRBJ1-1,CASSQVMNTEAFF,TGCGCCAGCAGCCAGGTAATGAACACTGAAGCTTTCTTT
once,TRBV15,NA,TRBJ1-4,CATSRDRSPPNEKLFF,TGTGCCACCAGCAGAGATAGGAGCCCCCCGAATGAAAAACTGTTTTTT
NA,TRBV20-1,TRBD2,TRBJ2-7,CSASATSVNIHEQYF,TGCAGTGCTAGTGCCACTAGCGTGAATATCCACGAGCAGTACTTC
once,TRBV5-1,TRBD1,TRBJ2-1,CASSLQGNSHNEQFF,TGCGCCAGCAGTCTACAGGGGAACTCCCACAATGAGCAGTTCTTC
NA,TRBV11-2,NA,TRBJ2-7,CASSPRRDEQYF,TGTGCCAGCAGCCCAAGAAGGGACGAGCAGTACTTC
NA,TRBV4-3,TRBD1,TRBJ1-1,CASSQGTGAGTEAFF,TGCGCCAGCAGCCAAGGGACAGGGGCGGGCACTGAAGCTTTCTTT
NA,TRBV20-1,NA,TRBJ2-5,CSARDRPRIQETQYF,TGCAGTGCTAGAGATCGTCCCCGGATCCAAGAGACCCAGTACTTC
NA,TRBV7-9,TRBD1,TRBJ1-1,CASRAGGGEAFF,TGTGCCAGCAGGGCAGGGGGCGGAGAGGCTTTCTTT
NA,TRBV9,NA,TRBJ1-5,CASSLEGYQPQHF,TGTGCCAGCAGCCTCGAGGGGTATCAGCCCCAGCATTTT
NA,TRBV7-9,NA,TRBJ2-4,CASSLVHSENIQYF,TGTGCCAGCAGCTTAGTGCATTCCGAAAACATTCAGTACTTC
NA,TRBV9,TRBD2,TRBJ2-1,CASSVAGGADEQFF,TGTGCCAGCAGCGTAGCGGGAGGAGCTGATGAGCAGTTCTTC
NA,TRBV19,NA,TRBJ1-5,CASSMTGVGNQPQHF,TGTGCCAGTAGTATGACGGGGGTGGGCAATCAGCCCCAGCATTTT
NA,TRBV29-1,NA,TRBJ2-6,CSVDGPNPSGANVLTF,TGCAGCGTTGATGGCCCTAATCCCTCTGGGGCCAACGTCCTGACTTTC
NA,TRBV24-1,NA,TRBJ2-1,CATSDLGFGSYNEQFF,TGTGCCACCAGTGATTTGGGGTTTGGGTCCTACAATGAGCAGTTCTTC
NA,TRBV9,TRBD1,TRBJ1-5,CASSAGPGQSNQPQHF,TGTGCCAGCAGCGCCGGGCCGGGACAGAGTAATCAGCCCCAGCATTTT
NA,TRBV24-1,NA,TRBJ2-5,CATADPGRQETQYF,TGTGCCACCGCTGATCCGGGGAGGCAAGAGACCCAGTACTTC
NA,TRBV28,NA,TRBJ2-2,CASSSNDMTVANTGELFF,TGTGCCAGCAGTTCCAACGATATGACAGTTGCGAACACCGGGGAGCTGTTTTTT
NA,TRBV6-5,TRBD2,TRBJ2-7,CASSSTSGWFREQYF,TGTGCCAGCAGTTCGACTAGCGGTTGGTTTAGGGAGCAGTACTTC
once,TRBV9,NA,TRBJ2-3,CASSLEGGGGTDTQYF,TGTGCCAGCAGCCTCGAAGGGGGGGGAGGCACAGATACGCAGTATTTT
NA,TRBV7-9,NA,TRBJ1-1,CASGGGMNTEAFF,TGTGCCAGCGGGGGGGGAATGAACACTGAAGCTTTCTTT
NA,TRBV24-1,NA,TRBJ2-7,CATSATTGYEQYF,TGTGCCACCAGTGCCACAACGGGCTACGAGCAGTACTTC
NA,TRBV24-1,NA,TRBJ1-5,CATSDSAQGRQPQHF,TGTGCCACCAGTGATTCGGCGCAGGGTCGTCAGCCCCAGCATTTT
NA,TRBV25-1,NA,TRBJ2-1,CASSPGDSQFF,TGTGCCAGCAGCCCAGGGGACTCTCAGTTCTTC
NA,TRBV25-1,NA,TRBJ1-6,CASSDEGVNSPLHF,TGTGCCAGCAGTGACGAGGGGGTCAATTCACCCCTCCACTTT
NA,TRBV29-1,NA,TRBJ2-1,CSVEASGRTSYNEQFF,TGCAGCGTTGAAGCATCTGGCAGAACATCCTACAATGAGCAGTTCTTC
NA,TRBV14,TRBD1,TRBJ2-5,CASSLRQGIQETQYF,TGTGCCAGCAGCCTCCGACAGGGTATACAAGAGACCCAGTACTTC
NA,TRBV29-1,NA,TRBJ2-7,CSVELEGGPSYEQYF,TGCAGCGTTGAACTTGAAGGGGGACCTAGCTACGAGCAGTACTTC
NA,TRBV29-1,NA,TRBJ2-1,CSVEGWGSYNEQFF,TGCAGCGTTGAAGGGTGGGGCAGTTACAATGAGCAGTTCTTC
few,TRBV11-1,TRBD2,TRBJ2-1,CASSLGGSNNEQFF,TGTGCCAGCAGTCTCGGGGGGTCTAACAATGAGCAGTTCTTC
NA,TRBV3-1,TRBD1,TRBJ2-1,CASSQDIWGQGINNEQFF,TGTGCCAGCAGCCAAGATATCTGGGGACAGGGCATCAACAATGAGCAGTTCTTC
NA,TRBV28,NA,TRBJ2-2,CASSPAWELFF,TGTGCCAGCAGTCCCGCCTGGGAGCTGTTTTTT
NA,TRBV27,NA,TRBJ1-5,CASSLSGRAQPQHF,TGTGCCAGCAGTTTATCGGGGCGGGCTCAGCCCCAGCATTTT
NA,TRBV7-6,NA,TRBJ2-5,CASSYRETQYF,TGTGCCAGCAGCTATAGAGAGACCCAGTACTTC
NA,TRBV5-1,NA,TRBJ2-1,CASSRRTYNEQFF,TGCGCCAGCAGCCGGAGGACCTACAATGAGCAGTTCTTC
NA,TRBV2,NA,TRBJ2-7,CASNPGSSYEQYF,TGTGCCAGCAATCCAGGGAGCTCCTACGAGCAGTACTTC
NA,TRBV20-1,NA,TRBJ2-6,CSANLRETSNSGANVLTF,TGCAGTGCCAATCTACGGGAGACCTCAAACTCTGGGGCCAACGTCCTGACTTTC
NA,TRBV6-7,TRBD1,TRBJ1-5,CASSYSKEGATAQHF,TGTGCCAGCAGTTACTCAAAGGAGGGGGCCACCGCCCAGCATTTT
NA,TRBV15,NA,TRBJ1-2,CATSRGGRYGYTF,TGTGCCACCAGCAGGGGGGGAAGGTATGGCTACACCTTC
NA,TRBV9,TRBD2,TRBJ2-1,CASSAFGGGAYEQFF,TGTGCCAGCAGCGCCTTTGGCGGGGGGGCGTATGAGCAGTTCTTC